The entry that follows covers one T cell receptor beta chain sequence. A read error may be the cause here, since a much bigger clone is one base away. The record originates from a study of T cells in Graves' hyperthyroidism and ophthalmopathy. From RNA transcripts, TCR beta CDR3 regions were amplified. The TCR CDR3 first-round RT-PCR relied on the HTBI primer set. TCRdb re-analysed the multiplex PCR reads in MiXCR, keeping a single row per CDR3 protein. This sample yields fewer than 450,000 distinct CDR3 sequences, of which around 15% are seen a single time; around 20% belongs to the top ten. Sample: blood. The sequence was collected from a woman in her sixties with Graves' ophthalmopathy.

CDR3 amino acids: CVSGLHGRLTDTQYF. The CDR3 DNA reads as TGTGTTAGTGGTTTGCACGGGAGGCTTACAGATACGCAGTATTTT. This chain connects TRBV12-5 to TRBJ2-3, with TRBD2 matching 7 bases. This CDR3 is 15 amino acids long. From germline, CDR1 is LGHNT and CDR2 FRNRAP.